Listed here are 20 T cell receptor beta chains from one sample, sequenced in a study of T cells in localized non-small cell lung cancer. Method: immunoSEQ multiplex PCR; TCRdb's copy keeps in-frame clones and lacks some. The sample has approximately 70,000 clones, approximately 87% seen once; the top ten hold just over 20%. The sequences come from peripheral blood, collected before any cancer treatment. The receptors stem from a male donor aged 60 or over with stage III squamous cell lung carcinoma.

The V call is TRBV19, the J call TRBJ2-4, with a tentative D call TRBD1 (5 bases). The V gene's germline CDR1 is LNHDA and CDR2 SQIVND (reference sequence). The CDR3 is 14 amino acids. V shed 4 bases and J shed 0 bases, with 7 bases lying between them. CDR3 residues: CASSNQGAKNIQYF. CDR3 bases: TGTGCCAGTAGTAACCAGGGAGCCAAAAACATTCAGTACTTC.

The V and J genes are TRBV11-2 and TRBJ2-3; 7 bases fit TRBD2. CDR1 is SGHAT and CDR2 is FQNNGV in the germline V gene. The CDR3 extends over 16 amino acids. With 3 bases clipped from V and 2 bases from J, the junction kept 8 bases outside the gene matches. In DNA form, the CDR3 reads TGTGCCAGCAGCTTGGGCGGGGGACCTTCCACAGATACGCAGTATTTT. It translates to CASSLGGGPSTDTQYF. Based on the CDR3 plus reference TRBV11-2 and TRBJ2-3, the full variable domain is EAGVAQSPRYKIIEKRQSVAFWCNPISGHATLYWYQQILGQGPKLLIQFQNNGVVDDSQLPKDRFSAERLKGVDSTLKIQPAKLEDSAVYLCASSLGGGPSTDTQYFGPGTRLTVL.

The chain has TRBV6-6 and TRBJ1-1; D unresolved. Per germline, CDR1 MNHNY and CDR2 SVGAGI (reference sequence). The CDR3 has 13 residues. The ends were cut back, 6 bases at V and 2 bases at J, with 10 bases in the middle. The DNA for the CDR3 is TGTGCCAGCAGACTCCGGGATAACACTGAAGCTTTCTTT. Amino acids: CASRLRDNTEAFF.

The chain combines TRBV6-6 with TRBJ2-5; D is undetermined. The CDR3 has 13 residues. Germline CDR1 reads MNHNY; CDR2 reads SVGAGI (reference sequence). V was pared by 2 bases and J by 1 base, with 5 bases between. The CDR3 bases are TGTGCCAGCAGTTACGTCAGCCAAGAGACCCAGTACTTC. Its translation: CASSYVSQETQYF.

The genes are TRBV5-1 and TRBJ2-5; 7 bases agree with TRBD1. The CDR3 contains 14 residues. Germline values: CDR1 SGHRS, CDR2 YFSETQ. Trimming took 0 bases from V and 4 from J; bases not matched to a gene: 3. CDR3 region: CASSLGNRGETQYF. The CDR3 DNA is TGCGCCAGCAGCTTGGGGAACAGGGGAGAGACCCAGTACTTC.

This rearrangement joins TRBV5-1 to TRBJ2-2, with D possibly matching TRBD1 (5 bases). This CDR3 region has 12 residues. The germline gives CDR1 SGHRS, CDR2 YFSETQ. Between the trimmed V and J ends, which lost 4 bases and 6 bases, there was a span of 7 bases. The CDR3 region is CASSPGPGELFF. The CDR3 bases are TGCGCCAGCAGCCCAGGGCCCGGGGAGCTGTTTTTT.

The CDR3 region is CATGQGVNEQFF. In nucleotides, the CDR3 is TGTGCCACCGGACAGGGGGTCAATGAGCAGTTCTTC. The chain uses TRBV28 and TRBJ2-1; 10 nucleotides line up with TRBD1. Germline-derived CDR1 and CDR2 are MDHEN and SYDVKM. V trimming: 10 bases; J trimming: 6 bases; junction bases outside the gene matches: 3. This CDR3 spans 12 amino acids.

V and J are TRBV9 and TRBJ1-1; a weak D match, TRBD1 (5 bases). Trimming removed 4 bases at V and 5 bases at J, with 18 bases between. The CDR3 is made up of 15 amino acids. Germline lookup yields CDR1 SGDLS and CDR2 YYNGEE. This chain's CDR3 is CASSPHLTQGTEAFF. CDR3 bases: TGTGCCAGCAGCCCCCATTTGACCCAGGGTACTGAAGCTTTCTTT.

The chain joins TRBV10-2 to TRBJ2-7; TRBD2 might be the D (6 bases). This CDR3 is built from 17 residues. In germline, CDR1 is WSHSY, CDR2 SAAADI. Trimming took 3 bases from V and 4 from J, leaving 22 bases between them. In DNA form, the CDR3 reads TGCGCCAGCAGTGACCCCAAGCAGGACTACGGGGCATACGAGCAGTACTTC. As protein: CASSDPKQDYGAYEQYF.

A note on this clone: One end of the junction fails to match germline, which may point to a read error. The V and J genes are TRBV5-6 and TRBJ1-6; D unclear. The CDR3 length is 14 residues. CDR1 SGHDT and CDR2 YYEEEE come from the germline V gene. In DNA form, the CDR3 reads TGTGCCAGCAGTTATGGCTCCTCTAATTCACCCCTCCACTTT. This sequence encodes CASSYGSSNSPLHF.

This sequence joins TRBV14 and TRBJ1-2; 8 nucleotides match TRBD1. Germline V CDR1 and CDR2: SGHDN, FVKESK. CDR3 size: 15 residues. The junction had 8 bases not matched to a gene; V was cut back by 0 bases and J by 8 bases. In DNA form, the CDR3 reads TGTGCCAGCAGCCAAGAGGTCCAGGGGGCCATCGGCTACACCTTC. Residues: CASSQEVQGAIGYTF.

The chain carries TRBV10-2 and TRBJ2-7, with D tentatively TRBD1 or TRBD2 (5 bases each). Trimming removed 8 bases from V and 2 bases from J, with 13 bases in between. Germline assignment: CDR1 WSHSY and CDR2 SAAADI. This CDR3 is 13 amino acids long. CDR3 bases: TGCGCCAGCCAAAGACAGACTACCTACGAGCAGTACTTC. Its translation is CASQRQTTYEQYF.

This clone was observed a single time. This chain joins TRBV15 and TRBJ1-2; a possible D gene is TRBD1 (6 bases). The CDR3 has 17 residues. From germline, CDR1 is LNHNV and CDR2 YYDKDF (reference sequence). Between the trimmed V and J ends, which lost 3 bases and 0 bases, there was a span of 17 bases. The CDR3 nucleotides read TGTGCCACCAGCAGGGAAACTGGACAGTTAGCTAACTATGGCTACACCTTC. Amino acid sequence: CATSRETGQLANYGYTF.

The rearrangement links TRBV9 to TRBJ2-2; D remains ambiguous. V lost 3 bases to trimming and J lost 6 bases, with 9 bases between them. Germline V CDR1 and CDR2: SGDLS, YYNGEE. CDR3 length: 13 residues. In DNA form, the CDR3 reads TGTGCCAGCAGCGCGCGTGAGTCCGGGGAGCTGTTTTTT. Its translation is CASSARESGELFF.

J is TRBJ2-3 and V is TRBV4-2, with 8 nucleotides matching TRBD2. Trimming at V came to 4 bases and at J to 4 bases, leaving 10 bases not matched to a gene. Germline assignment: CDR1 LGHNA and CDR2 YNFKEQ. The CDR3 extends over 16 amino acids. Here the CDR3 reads CASSLSGLDNPDTQYF. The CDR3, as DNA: TGTGCCAGCAGCCTGTCGGGACTAGATAATCCAGATACGCAGTATTTT.

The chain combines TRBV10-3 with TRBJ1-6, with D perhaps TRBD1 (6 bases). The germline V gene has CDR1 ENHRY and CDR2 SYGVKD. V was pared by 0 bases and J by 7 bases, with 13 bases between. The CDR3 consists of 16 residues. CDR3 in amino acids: CAISESLDRPNSPLHF. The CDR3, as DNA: TGTGCCATCAGTGAGTCGTTGGACAGACCCAATTCACCCCTCCACTTT.

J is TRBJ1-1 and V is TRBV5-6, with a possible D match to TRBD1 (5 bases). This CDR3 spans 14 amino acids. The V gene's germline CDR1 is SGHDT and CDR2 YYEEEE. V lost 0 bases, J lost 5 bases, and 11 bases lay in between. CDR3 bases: TGTGCCAGCAGCTTGGGAGGGCGGGGGACTGAAGCTTTCTTT. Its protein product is CASSLGGRGTEAFF.

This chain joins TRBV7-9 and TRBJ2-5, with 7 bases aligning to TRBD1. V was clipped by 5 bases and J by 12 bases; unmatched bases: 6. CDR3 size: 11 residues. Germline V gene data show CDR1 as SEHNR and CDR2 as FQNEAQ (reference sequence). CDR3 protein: CASSLADREYF. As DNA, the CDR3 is TGTGCCAGCAGCCTCGCAGACAGGGAGTACTTC.

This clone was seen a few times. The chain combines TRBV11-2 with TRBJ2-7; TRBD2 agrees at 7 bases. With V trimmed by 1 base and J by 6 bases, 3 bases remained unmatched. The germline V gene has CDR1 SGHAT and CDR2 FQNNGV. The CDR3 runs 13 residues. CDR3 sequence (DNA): TGTGCCAGCAGCTTAGGGGGGGGATCCGAGCAGTACTTC. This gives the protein CASSLGGGSEQYF.

CDR3 sequence reads: CASSHTPGAGANVLTF. The CDR3 nucleotides read TGTGCCAGTAGCCATACTCCAGGGGCTGGGGCCAACGTCCTGACTTTC. The chain has TRBV19 and TRBJ2-6, with D perhaps matching TRBD1 (6 bases). The CDR3 has 16 amino acids. V was cut by 6 bases and J by 2 bases, with 14 bases left in between. Germline V lookup: CDR1 LNHDA, CDR2 SQIVND (reference sequence).